This TCR beta chain was documented in a study of T-cell reconstitution after alpha-beta-depleted transplantation in children. Deletions cut 5 bases from V and 7 bases from J, with 12 bases between. This CDR3 spans 13 amino acids. Germline lookup yields CDR1 MNHNS and CDR2 SASEGT. This clonotype was recorded many times. Unique molecular identifiers were incorporated when the TCRbeta library was constructed. From the PCR reads, TCRdb called clonotypes with MiXCR, one entry per CDR3 protein. The profile shows 200,000 to 250,000 distinct CDR3 sequences, approximately 10% of them singletons. The V call is TRBV6-1, the J call TRBJ2-1; D is tentatively TRBD1 or TRBD2 (5 bases each). The sequencing here drew on PBMCs, taken before TCRalphabeta/CD19-depleted stem cell transplant. The receptor's source is a child under three years old with acute myeloid leukemia, due to receive a stem cell transplant. CDR3: CASSPPGLNEQFF. The CDR3, as DNA: TGTGCCAGCAGTCCTCCGGGGCTTAATGAGCAGTTCTTC.